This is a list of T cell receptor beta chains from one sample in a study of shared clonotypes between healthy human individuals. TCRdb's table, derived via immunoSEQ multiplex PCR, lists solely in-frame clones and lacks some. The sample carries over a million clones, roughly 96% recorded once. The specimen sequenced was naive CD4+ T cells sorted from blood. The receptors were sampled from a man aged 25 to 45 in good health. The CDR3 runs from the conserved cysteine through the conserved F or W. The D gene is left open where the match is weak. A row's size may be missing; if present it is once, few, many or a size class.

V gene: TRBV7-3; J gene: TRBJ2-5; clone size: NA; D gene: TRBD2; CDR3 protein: CASSSGGSAETQYF; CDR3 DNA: TGTGCCAGCAGCTCGGGCGGGAGCGCAGAGACCCAGTACTTC
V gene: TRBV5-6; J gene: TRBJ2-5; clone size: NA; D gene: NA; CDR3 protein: CASSLGRSSGTETQYF; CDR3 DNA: TGTGCCAGCAGCTTGGGTCGGAGTAGTGGGACGGAGACCCAGTACTTC
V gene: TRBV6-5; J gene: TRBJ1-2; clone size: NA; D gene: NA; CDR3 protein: CASNPRVGGYTF; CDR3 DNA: TGTGCCAGCAATCCCAGAGTTGGCGGCTACACCTTC
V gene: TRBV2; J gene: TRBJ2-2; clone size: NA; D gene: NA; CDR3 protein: CASTESGELFF; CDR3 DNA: TGTGCCAGCACCGAGTCCGGGGAGCTGTTTTTT
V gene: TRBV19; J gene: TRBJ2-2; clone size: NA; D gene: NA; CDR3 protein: CASSSMTGGELFF; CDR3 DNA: TGTGCCAGTAGTTCTATGACCGGCGGGGAGCTGTTTTTT
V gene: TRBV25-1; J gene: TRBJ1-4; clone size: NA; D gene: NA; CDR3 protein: CASSVEGEKLFF; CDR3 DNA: TGTGCCAGCAGTGTCGAGGGAGAAAAACTGTTTTTT
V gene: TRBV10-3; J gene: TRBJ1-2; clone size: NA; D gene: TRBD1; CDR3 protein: CAIVDSGQPYGYTF; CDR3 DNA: TGTGCCATCGTCGATTCGGGACAGCCCTATGGCTACACCTTC
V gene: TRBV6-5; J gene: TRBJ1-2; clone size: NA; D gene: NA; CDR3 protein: CASSYSGRGNYGYTF; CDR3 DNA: TGTGCCAGCAGTTACTCAGGCAGGGGAAACTATGGCTACACCTTC
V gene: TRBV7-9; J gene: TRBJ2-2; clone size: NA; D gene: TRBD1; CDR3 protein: CASRGTGDTGELFF; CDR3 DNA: TGTGCCAGCAGAGGGACAGGGGACACCGGGGAGCTGTTTTTT
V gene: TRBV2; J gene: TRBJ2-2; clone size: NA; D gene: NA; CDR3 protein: CASEVSDGPGELFF; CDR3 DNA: TGTGCCAGCGAGGTCTCCGACGGACCCGGGGAGCTGTTTTTT
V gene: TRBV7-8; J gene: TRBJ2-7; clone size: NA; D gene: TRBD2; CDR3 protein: CASSTTSGSLTYEQYF; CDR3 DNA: TGTGCCAGCAGCACTACTAGCGGGAGTCTGACCTACGAGCAGTACTTC
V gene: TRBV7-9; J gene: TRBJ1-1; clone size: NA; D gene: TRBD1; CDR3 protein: CASTGQGMNTEAFF; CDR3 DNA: TGTGCCAGCACCGGACAGGGAATGAACACTGAAGCTTTCTTT
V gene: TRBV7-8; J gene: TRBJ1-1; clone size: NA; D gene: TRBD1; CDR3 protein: CATLGTGAPPNTEAFF; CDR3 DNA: TGTGCCACTCTTGGGACAGGTGCGCCCCCGAACACTGAAGCTTTCTTT
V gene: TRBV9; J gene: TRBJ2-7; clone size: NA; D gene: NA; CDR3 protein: CASSYGGSSYEQYF; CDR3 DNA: TGTGCCAGCAGCTATGGGGGGAGCTCCTACGAGCAGTACTTC
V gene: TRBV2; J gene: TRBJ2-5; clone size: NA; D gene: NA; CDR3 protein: CAGRVGLAIRTQETQYF; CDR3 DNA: TGTGCCGGAAGGGTTGGGCTAGCTATTCGAACCCAAGAGACCCAGTACTTC
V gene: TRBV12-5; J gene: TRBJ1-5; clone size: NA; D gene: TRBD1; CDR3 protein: CASGSRDRDLYSNQPQHF; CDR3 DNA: TGTGCTAGTGGTAGTAGGGACAGGGATTTATATAGCAATCAGCCCCAGCATTTT
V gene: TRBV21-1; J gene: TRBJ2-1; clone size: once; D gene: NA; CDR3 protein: CASSKDVCEQFF; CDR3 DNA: TGTGCCAGCAGCAAGGATGTCTGTGAGCAGTTCTTC
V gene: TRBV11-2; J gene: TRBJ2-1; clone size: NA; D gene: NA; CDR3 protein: CASSERQYNEQFF; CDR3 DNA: TGTGCCAGCAGCGAACGACAGTACAATGAGCAGTTCTTC
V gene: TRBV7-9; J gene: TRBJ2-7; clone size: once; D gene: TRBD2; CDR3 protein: CASSTITSGRAHEQYF; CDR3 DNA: TGTGCCAGCAGCACGATAACTAGCGGGAGGGCACACGAGCAGTACTTC
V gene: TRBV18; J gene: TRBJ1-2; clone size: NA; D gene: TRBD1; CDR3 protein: CASSPNTGVGGANYGYTF; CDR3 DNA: TGTGCCAGCTCACCTAACACAGGGGTTGGAGGTGCGAACTATGGCTACACCTTC
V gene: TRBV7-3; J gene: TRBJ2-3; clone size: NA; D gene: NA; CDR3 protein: CASSSSGTFSTDTQYF; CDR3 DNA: TGTGCCAGCAGCTCGTCCGGGACTTTTAGCACAGATACGCAGTATTTT
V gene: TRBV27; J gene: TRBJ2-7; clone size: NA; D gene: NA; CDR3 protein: CASSLDPILYEQYF; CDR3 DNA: TGTGCCAGCAGTCTGGATCCGATCCTCTACGAGCAGTACTTC
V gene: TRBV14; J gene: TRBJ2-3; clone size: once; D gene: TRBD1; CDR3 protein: CASSRGQGERDTQYF; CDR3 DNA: TGTGCCAGCAGCCGGGGACAGGGGGAGCGGGATACGCAGTATTTT
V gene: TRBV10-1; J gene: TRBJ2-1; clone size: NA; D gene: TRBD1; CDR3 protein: CASSDVGQGVNEQFF; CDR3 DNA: TGCGCCAGCAGTGATGTGGGACAGGGTGTCAATGAGCAGTTCTTC
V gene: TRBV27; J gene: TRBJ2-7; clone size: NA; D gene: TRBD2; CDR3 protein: CASSLSGTSGRRGYEQYF; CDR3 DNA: TGTGCCAGCAGTTTATCTGGGACTAGCGGGAGGAGGGGCTACGAGCAGTACTTC
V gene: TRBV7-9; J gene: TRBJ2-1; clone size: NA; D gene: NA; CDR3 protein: CASLRALGHNEQFF; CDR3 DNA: TGTGCCAGCTTGCGCGCTCTTGGGCACAATGAGCAGTTCTTC
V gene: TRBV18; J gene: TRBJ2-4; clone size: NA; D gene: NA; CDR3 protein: CASSPVSGTMKNIQYF; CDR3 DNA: TGTGCCAGCTCACCAGTAAGTGGGACAATGAAAAACATTCAGTACTTC
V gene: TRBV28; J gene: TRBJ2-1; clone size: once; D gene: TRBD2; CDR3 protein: CASKTGGRNEQFF; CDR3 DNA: TGTGCCAGCAAGACGGGAGGGCGGAATGAGCAGTTCTTC
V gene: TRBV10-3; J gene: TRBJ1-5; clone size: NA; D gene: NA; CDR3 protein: CAISRVDQPQHF; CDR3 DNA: TGTGCCATCAGCAGAGTGGATCAGCCCCAGCATTTT
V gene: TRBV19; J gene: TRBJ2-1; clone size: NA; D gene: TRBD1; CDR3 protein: CASRPAGQGNNEQFF; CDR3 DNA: TGTGCCAGTAGGCCCGCGGGACAGGGTAACAATGAGCAGTTCTTC
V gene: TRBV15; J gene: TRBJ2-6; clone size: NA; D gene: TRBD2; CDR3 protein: CATSPGGGYSGANVLTF; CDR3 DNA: TGTGCCACCAGCCCGGGCGGGGGGTACTCTGGGGCCAACGTCCTGACTTTC
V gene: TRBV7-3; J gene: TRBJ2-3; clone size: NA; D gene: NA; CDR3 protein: CASSSKVSTDTQYF; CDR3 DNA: TGTGCCAGCAGCTCGAAGGTCAGCACAGATACGCAGTATTTT
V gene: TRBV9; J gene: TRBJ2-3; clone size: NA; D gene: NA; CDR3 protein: CASSPSTPSTDTQYF; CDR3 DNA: TGTGCCAGCAGCCCCTCGACCCCGAGCACAGATACGCAGTATTTT
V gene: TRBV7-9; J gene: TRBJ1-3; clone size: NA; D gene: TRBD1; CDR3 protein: CASSSRTGNSGNTIYF; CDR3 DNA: TGTGCCAGCAGCTCGCGGACAGGGAACTCTGGAAACACCATATATTTT
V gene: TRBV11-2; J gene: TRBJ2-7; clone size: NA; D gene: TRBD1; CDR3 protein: CASRRPGQGTSSYEQYF; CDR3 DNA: TGTGCCAGCAGACGACCGGGACAGGGTACAAGCTCCTACGAGCAGTACTTC
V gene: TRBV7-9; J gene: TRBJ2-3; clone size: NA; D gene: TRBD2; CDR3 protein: CASSLFPSGGGGDTQYF; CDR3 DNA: TGTGCCAGCAGCTTATTCCCTAGCGGAGGAGGTGGGGATACGCAGTATTTT
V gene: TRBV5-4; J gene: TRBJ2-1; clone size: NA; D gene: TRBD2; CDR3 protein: CASSLTGTSGREQFF; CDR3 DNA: TGTGCCAGCAGCTTAACCGGGACTAGCGGGAGGGAGCAGTTCTTC
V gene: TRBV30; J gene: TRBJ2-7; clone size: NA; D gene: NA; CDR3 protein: CAWSVQGAYEQYF; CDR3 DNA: TGTGCCTGGAGTGTACAGGGTGCCTACGAGCAGTACTTC
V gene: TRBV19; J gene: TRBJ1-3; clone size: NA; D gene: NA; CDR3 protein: CATSFGPRRNTIYF; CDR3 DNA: TGTGCCACCTCGTTTGGCCCCAGGAGAAACACCATATATTTT
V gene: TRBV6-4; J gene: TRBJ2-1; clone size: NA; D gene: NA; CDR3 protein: CASSRELAYNEQFF; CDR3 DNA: TGTGCCAGCAGTCGGGAGTTGGCATACAATGAGCAGTTCTTC
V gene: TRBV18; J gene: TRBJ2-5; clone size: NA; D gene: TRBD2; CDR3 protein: CASSPKAIREAQYF; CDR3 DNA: TGTGCCAGCTCACCTAAAGCAATCCGGGAGGCCCAGTACTTC
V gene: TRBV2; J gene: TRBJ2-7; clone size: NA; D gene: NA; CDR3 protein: CASSPGTRNYEQYF; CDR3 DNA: TGTGCCAGCAGTCCCGGGACAAGGAACTACGAGCAGTACTTC
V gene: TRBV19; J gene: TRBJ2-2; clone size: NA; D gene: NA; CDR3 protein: CASTRDSIPFGGELFF; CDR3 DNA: TGTGCCAGTACCCGGGATAGCATCCCCTTTGGCGGGGAGCTGTTTTTT
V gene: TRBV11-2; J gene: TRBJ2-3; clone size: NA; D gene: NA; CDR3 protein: CASSQTRTDTQYF; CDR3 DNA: TGTGCCAGCAGCCAGACCAGGACAGATACGCAGTATTTT
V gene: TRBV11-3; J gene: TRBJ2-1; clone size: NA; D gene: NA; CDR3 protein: CASSPRGSYNEQFF; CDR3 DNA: TGTGCCAGCAGCCCCAGGGGATCCTACAATGAGCAGTTCTTC
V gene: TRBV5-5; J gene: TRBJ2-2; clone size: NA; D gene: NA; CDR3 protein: CASSLEAGVNTGELFF; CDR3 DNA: TGTGCCAGCAGCTTGGAGGCAGGGGTGAACACCGGGGAGCTGTTTTTT
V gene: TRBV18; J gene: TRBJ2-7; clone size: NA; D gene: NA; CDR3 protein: CASSPPGSYEQYF; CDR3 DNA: TGTGCCAGCTCACCCCCTGGCTCCTACGAGCAGTACTTC
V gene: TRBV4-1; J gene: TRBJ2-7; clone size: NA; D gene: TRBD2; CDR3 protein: CASSQEGGTSGILGSYEQYF; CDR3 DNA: TGCGCCAGCAGCCAAGAGGGGGGGACTAGCGGGATTCTAGGGTCCTACGAGCAGTACTTC
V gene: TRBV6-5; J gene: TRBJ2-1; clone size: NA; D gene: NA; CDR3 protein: CATHLVGGEQFF; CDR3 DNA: TGTGCCACCCACTTGGTCGGGGGCGAGCAGTTCTTC